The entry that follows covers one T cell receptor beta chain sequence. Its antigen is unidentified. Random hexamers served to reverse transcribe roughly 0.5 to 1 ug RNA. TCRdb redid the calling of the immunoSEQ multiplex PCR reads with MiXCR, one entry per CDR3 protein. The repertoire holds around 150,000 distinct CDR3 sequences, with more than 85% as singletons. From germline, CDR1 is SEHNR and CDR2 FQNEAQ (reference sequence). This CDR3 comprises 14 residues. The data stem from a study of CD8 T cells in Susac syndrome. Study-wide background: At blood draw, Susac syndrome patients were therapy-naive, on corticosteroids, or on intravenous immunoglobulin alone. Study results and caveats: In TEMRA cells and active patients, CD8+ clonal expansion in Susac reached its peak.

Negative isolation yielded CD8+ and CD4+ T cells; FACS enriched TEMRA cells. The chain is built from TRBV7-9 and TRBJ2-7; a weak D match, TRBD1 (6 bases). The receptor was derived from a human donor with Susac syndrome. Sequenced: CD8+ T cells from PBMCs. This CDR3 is CALTGTFSSYEQYF. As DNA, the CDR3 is TGTGCACTTACGGGGACATTCAGCTCCTACGAGCAGTACTTC. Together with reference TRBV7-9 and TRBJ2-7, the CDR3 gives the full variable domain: DTGVSQNPRHKITKRGQNVTFRCDPISEHNRLYWYRQTLGQGPEFLTYFQNEAQLEKSRLLSDRFSAERPKGSFSTLEIQRTEQGDSAMYLCALTGTFSSYEQYFGPGTRLTVT.